This T cell receptor beta chain was found in a study of CD8+CD57+ T cells in acquired aplastic anemia. On the study more broadly: Sorted CD4+ and CD8+ cell DNA averaged about 3.5 ug. Study-wide results and caveats: There were 25 to 35 CD8+ CDR3 sequences that occurred in both patients and controls.

In the case of this clonotype: Its antigen is still unknown.

Germline assignment: CDR1 SQVTM and CDR2 ANQGSEA. The V gene lost 7 bases and the J gene lost 10 bases, with 10 bases spanning the gap. The CDR3 spans 9 residues. The authors sequenced patients whose flow cytometry had shown CD8+CD57+ cell expansion. Genomic DNA, serving as template, underwent TCR beta VDJ and CDR3 profiling. Each CDR3 protein is one row after TCRdb ran MiXCR on the reads. Among about 200,000 distinct CDR3 sequences, 50% to 70% were seen once, and the ten largest hold about three fifths. The source of this sequence is a human donor with aplastic anemia. Sequenced input: sorted CD4+, CD8+, or CD8+CD57+ T cells (not recorded which) from PBMCs. The chain uses TRBV29-1 and TRBJ1-1; D not resolved. As DNA, the CDR3 is TGCAGCGGTAGGGTGGGAGCTTTCTTT. As protein: CSGRVGAFF.